This TCR beta chain originates from a study of regulatory and conventional T cells in RAG deficiency. Regarding the study as a whole: Patient subsets had shorter CDR3s; Omenn Treg-Tconv overlap exceeded 75%. Omenn syndrome and CID/AS patients had approximately 100-fold fewer unique Treg TCR beta sequences, versus around 9.4-fold elsewhere.

Assay: immunoSEQ multiplex PCR; the TCRdb copy retains only in-frame clones and omits some. The sample has about 46,000 clones, 70% to 90% seen once. The sorted conventional CD4+ T cells were CD25-low and CD127-high, with genomic DNA sequenced. This clone was seen just once. Its cognate antigen is unknown. In addition, the sample was reused for a study of regulatory T cells. From that report: Amplification used 52 TRBV primers and 13 TRBJ primers. In patients, unique TRB V-J pairs were restricted and V/J usage skewed, especially in Tregs.

The clonotype originates from a human donor in good health. The sequenced sample was CD4+ effector T cells sorted from blood.

CDR3 amino acids: CASSSGTSGSGEQYF. As DNA, the CDR3 is TGTGCCAGCAGCTCAGGGACTAGCGGGAGTGGCGAGCAGTACTTC. The V and J genes are TRBV7-3 and TRBJ2-7; 14 bases are a match to TRBD2. The V gene's germline CDR1 is SGHTA and CDR2 FQGTGA. The CDR3 extends over 15 amino acids. V was pared by 4 bases and J by 6 bases, with 5 bases of the junction left unmatched.